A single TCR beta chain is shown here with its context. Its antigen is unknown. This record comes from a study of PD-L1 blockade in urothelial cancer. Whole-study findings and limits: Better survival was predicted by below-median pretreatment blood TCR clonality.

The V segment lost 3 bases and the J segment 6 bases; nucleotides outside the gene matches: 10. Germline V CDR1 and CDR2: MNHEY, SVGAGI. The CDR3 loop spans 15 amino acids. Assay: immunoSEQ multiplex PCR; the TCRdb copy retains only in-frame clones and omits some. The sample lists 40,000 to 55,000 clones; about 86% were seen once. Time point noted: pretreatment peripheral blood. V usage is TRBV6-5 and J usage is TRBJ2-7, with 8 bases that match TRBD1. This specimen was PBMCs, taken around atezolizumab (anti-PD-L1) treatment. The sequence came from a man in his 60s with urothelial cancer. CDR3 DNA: TGTGCCAGCAGTTATGGACAGGGTCCTACAAGCGAGCAGTACTTC. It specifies CASSYGQGPTSEQYF.